Below, 17 T cell receptor beta chains from the same sample are listed, as sequenced in a study of neurological immune-mediated disorders. From the 5' RACE reads, TCRdb called clonotypes with MiXCR, one entry per CDR3 protein. The sample carries 45,000 to 60,000 distinct CDR3 sequences, 2% to 3% recorded once. The sample consisted of PBMCs. The receptors were gathered from a man between 50 and 59 years old with multiple sclerosis.

The table lists this clonotype with many counts. The chain has TRBV20-1 and TRBJ1-2; 9 positions agree with TRBD1. The ends lost 1 base at V and 4 bases at J; junction bases unmatched: 7. CDR1 is DFQATT and CDR2 is SNEGSKA in the germline V gene (reference sequence). The CDR3 contains 15 residues. The CDR3 protein is CSARAGTGPPYGYTF. The CDR3 nucleotides read TGCAGTGCTAGAGCAGGGACAGGGCCTCCCTATGGCTACACCTTC.

Many counts were recorded for this clonotype. V gene TRBV7-2 combines with J gene TRBJ2-2; D is ambiguous. Germline V lookup: CDR1 SGHTA, CDR2 FQGNSA. The CDR3 contains 15 residues. Between the trimmed V and J ends, which lost 1 base and 1 base, there was a span of 7 bases. The CDR3 coding sequence is TGTGCCAGCAGCTTAGGCCACCAGAACACCGGGGAGCTGTTTTTT. Residues: CASSLGHQNTGELFF.

Concerning this clonotype itself: It may be a read error: a sequence one base away is much more abundant. The V call is TRBV6-2 or TRBV6-3, the J call TRBJ2-7; 8 bases fit TRBD1. The CDR3 consists of 12 residues. The germline V gene has CDR1 MNHEY and CDR2 SVGEGT. The CDR3 nucleotides are TGTGCCAGCAGTGACAGGGGAGACGAGCGGTACTTC. Protein product: CASSDRGDERYF.

There are many counts of this clonotype. V is TRBV15 and J is TRBJ2-3, with TRBD2 as a possible D gene (7 bases). This CDR3 spans 13 amino acids. Per germline, CDR1 LNHNV and CDR2 YYDKDF (reference sequence). V gave up 5 bases and J gave up 9 bases, with 15 bases separating them. The CDR3: CATSGGGGNTQYF. The CDR3 bases are TGTGCCACCAGCGGGGGAGGGGGAAACACGCAGTATTTT.

This clonotype was counted many times. The V and J genes are TRBV6-6 and TRBJ2-5; TRBD1 aligns across 7 bases. V lost 7 bases to trimming and J lost 4 bases; unmatched junction nucleotides: 9. This CDR3 is 14 amino acids long. The germline V gene has CDR1 MNHNY and CDR2 SVGAGI (reference sequence). CDR3 bases: TGTGCCAGCAATAACGACAGGGTCAGAGAGACCCAGTACTTC. Residues: CASNNDRVRETQYF.

This clonotype was observed at least ten times. This rearrangement joins TRBV7-2 to TRBJ1-3, with 8 nucleotides matching TRBD1. Trimming at V came to 4 bases and at J to 2 bases, leaving 1 base not matched to a gene. From germline, CDR1 is SGHTA and CDR2 FQGNSA. The CDR3 has 14 amino acids. CDR3: CASSSGGTGNTIYF. The DNA of the CDR3 is TGTGCCAGCAGCTCAGGGGGCACTGGAAACACCATATATTTT.

This clonotype was picked up many times. The chain couples TRBV20-1 to TRBJ1-3, with D unresolved. V lost 7 bases, J lost 4 bases, and 20 bases lay in between. Germline V gene lookup returns CDR1 DFQATT and CDR2 SNEGSKA (reference sequence). CDR3 length: 15 amino acids. CDR3 sequence: CSGQREGAGGNTIYF. Written as DNA, the CDR3 is TGCAGTGGGCAGAGAGAGGGCGCCGGGGGAAACACCATATATTTT.

This clonotype was seen repeatedly, ten times or more. This chain uses TRBV9 with TRBJ2-1; D could derive from TRBD1 or TRBD2 (7 bases each). Germline-derived CDR1 and CDR2 are SGDLS and YYNGEE. Trimming removed 4 bases from V and 0 bases from J, with 17 bases in between. The CDR3 runs to 17 residues. In nucleotides, the CDR3 is TGTGCCAGCAGCCGGGGGGAGACAGGGAGCTCCTACAATGAGCAGTTCTTC. This encodes CASSRGETGSSYNEQFF. Full variable domain (outside the CDR3, taken from reference TRBV9 and TRBJ2-1): DSGVTQTPKHLITATGQRVTLRCSPRSGDLSVYWYQQSLDQGLQFLIQYYNGEERAKGNILERFSAQQFPDLHSELNLSSLELGDSALYFCASSRGETGSSYNEQFFGPGTRLTVL.

This clonotype appeared many times. For the CDR3, the DNA is TGTGCCAGCAGTTGGGCGGCTTACGAGCAGTACTTC. It encodes CASSWAAYEQYF. The chain couples TRBV12-3 or TRBV12-4 to TRBJ2-7; no reliable D call. V lost 4 bases and J lost 4, with 8 bases in between. This CDR3 is 12 amino acids long.

This clonotype has a count of ten or more. The J gene is TRBJ2-5, the V gene TRBV7-6; the match to TRBD1 covers 7 bases. After removal of 5 bases from V and 7 bases from J, the junction contained 7 bases not matched to a gene. The CDR3 has 13 amino acids. The germline CDR1 and CDR2 sequences are SGHVS and FNYEAQ. In DNA, the CDR3 is TGTGCCAGCAGCCCCCGACAGGGCGCGACCCAGTACTTC. As protein: CASSPRQGATQYF.

This clonotype was seen at least ten times. The chain has TRBV5-8 and TRBJ2-2; D is possibly TRBD2 (5 bases). The CDR3 extends over 15 amino acids. With 0 bases removed from V and 4 bases from J, the gap between germline ends came to 10 bases. Per germline, CDR1 SGHTS and CDR2 YDEGEE. The CDR3 spells CASSLGTSFTGELFF. The DNA of the CDR3 is TGTGCCAGCAGCTTGGGGACTTCATTCACCGGGGAGCTGTTTTTT.

This clonotype occurred many times. CDR3 DNA: TGCAGTGGAATCCCGACAGGGGCCACTGAAGCTTTCTTT. It specifies CSGIPTGATEAFF. This chain joins TRBV20-1 and TRBJ1-1; 8 bases are shared with TRBD1. V shed 7 bases, J shed 4 bases, and the junction held 8 bases outside the gene matches. Germline assignment: CDR1 DFQATT and CDR2 SNEGSKA (reference sequence). The CDR3 is 13 amino acids.

This clonotype appeared many times. The chain uses TRBV20-1 and TRBJ1-2, with 8 bases identical to TRBD1. This CDR3 region has 14 residues. J gave up 0 bases and V 3 bases, and 3 bases lay outside the gene matches. The germline V gene has CDR1 DFQATT and CDR2 SNEGSKA (reference sequence). The CDR3 DNA reads TGCAGTGCTAGCGGACAGGGATCTAACTATGGCTACACCTTC. This translates into CSASGQGSNYGYTF.

The chain couples TRBV19 to TRBJ2-2, with TRBD2 identical over 8 bases. J was trimmed by 0 bases and V by 7 bases; bases with no gene match: 7. The germline CDR1 and CDR2 sequences are LNHDA and SQIVND (reference sequence). The CDR3 is 16 residues long. In nucleotides, the CDR3 is TGTGCCAGTACCAACTCGGGGGGGCCGAACACCGGGGAGCTGTTTTTT. It specifies CASTNSGGPNTGELFF.

This clonotype was counted ten times or more. The V call is TRBV5-1, the J call TRBJ1-1; 8 nucleotides agree with TRBD1. Looked up from germline, CDR1 is SGHRS and CDR2 is YFSETQ. CDR3 size: 16 residues. The ends lost 0 bases at V and 3 bases at J; junction bases unmatched: 7. The CDR3: CASSLDGLDRDTEAFF. CDR3 bases: TGCGCCAGCAGCTTGGATGGCTTGGACAGGGACACTGAAGCTTTCTTT. The complete variable domain, with remaining parts taken from reference TRBV5-1 and TRBJ1-1, reads KAGVTQTPRYLIKTRGQQVTLSCSPISGHRSVSWYQQTPGQGLQFLFEYFSETQRNKGNFPGRFSGRQFSNSRSEMNVSTLELGDSALYLCASSLDGLDRDTEAFFGQGTRLTVV.

Many counts were recorded for this clonotype. The rearrangement uses TRBV20-1 and TRBJ2-3, with 13 nucleotides matching TRBD2. This CDR3 region has 16 residues. The germline gives CDR1 DFQATT, CDR2 SNEGSKA (reference sequence). V shed 0 bases and J 2 bases; nucleotides not matched to a gene: 2. CDR3 residues: CSARETSGGYTDTQYF. CDR3 nucleotide sequence: TGCAGTGCTAGAGAGACTAGCGGGGGGTACACAGATACGCAGTATTTT.

This clonotype has just a few counts. The V gene is TRBV7-6, the J gene TRBJ2-5, with D tentatively TRBD2 (5 bases). Between the trimmed V and J ends, which lost 8 bases and 1 base, there was a span of 8 bases. The CDR3 has 12 residues. Per the germline V gene, CDR1 is SGHVS and CDR2 is FNYEAQ. Written as DNA, the CDR3 is TGTGCCAGCGGACTCGGCCAAGAGACCCAGTACTTC. Protein product: CASGLGQETQYF.